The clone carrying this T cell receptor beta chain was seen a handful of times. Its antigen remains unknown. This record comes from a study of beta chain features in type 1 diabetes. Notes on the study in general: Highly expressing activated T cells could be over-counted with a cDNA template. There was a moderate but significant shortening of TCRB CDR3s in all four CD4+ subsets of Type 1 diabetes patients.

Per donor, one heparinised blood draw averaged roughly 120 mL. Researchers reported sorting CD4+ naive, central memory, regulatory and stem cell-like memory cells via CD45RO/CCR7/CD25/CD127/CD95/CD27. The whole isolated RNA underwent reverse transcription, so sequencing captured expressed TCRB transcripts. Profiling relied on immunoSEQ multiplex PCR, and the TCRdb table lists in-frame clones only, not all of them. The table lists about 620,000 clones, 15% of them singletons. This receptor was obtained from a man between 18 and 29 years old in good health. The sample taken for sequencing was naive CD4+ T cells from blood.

This CDR3 is CAIRAEAYGYTF. CDR3 sequence (DNA): TGTGCCATCAGGGCTGAGGCTTATGGCTACACCTTC. The chain employs TRBV10-3 and TRBJ1-2, with D unresolved. The CDR3 length is 12 residues. V lost 6 bases to trimming and J lost 5 bases, with 10 bases between them. Germline V gene data show CDR1 as ENHRY and CDR2 as SYGVKD.